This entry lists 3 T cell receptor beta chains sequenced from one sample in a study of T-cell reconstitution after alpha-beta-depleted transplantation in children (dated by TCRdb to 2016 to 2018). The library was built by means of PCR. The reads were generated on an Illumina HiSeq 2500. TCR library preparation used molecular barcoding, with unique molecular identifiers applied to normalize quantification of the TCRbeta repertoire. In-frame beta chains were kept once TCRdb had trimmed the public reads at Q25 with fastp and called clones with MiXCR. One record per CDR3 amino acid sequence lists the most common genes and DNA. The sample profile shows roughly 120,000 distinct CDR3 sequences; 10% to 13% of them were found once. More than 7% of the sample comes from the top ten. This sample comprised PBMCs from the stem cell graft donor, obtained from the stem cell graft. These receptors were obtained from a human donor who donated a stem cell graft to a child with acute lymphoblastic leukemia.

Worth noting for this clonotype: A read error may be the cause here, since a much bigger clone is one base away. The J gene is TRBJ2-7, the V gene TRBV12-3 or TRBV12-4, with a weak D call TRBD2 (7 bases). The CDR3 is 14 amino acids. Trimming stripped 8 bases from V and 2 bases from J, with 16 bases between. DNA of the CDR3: TGTGCCAGCGGTGGGGGGGGCAGACCCTACGAGCAGTACTTC. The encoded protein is CASGGGGRPYEQYF.

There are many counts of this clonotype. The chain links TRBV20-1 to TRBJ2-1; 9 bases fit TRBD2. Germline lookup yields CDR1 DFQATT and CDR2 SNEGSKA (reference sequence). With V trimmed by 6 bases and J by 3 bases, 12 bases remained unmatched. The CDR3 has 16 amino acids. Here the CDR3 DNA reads TGCAGTGCCGGACCAAAACTAGCGGGTTTCTACAATGAGCAGTTCTTC. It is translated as CSAGPKLAGFYNEQFF.

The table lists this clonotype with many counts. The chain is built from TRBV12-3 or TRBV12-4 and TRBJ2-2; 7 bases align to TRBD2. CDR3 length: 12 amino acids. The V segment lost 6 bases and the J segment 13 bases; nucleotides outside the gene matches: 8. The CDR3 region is CASSPERGGLFF. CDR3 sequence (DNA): TGTGCCAGCAGCCCCGAGCGGGGTGGGCTGTTTTTT.